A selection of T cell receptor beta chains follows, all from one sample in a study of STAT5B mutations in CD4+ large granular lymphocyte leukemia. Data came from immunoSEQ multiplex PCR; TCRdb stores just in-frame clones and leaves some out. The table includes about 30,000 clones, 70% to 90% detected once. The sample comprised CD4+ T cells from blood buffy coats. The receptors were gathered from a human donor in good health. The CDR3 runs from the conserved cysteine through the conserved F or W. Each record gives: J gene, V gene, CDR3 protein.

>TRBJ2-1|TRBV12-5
CASGFADAGGYNEQFF
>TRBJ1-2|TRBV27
CASSSRQGNYGYTF
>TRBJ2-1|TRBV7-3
CASSRDGGEGEQFF
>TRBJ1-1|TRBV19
CASSKVKGGRTEAFF
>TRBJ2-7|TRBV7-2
CASSSYRGQAYEQYF
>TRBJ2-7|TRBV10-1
CASSERLGEYEQYF
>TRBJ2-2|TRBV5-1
CASSLATSGSTGELFF
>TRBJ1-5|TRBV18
CASSVNSIWTDNQPQHF
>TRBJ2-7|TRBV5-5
CASSLGGRKWEQYF
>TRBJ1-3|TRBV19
CASSIAHSLTSGNTIYF
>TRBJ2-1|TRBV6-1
CASSPTGLHNEQFF
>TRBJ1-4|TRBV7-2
CASSLGQVGGEKLFF
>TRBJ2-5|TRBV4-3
CASSQGPGSETQYF
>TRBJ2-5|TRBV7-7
CASSLQALETQYF
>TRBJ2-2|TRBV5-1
CASSVTSGSGNTGELFF
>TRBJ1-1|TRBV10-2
CASSEIGRGPNTEAFF
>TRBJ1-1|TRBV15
CATSRGGSNTEAFF
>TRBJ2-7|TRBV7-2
CASSTTGGYYEQYF
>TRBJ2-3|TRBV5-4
CASSLEGGRPTDTQYF
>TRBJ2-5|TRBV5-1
CASSSESGTAKGTQYF
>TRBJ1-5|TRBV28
CASSLGGNSNQPQHF
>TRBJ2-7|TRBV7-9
CASSSGLAGGGDEQYF
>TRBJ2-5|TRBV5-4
CASSSELADQETQYF
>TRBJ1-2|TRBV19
CASSPTGSGGYTF
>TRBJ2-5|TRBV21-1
CASSKLIRGMEETQYF
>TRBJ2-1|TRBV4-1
CASSQDGPGQGRDEQFF
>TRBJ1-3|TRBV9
CASSVGAAGAGNTIYF
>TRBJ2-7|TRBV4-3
CASSQKTGGEQYF
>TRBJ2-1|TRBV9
CASSPRKTSGSYNEQFF
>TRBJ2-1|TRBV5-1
CASSLNPSDSYNEQFF
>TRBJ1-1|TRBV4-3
CASSQEGGQVATEAFF
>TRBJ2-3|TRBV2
CASREATGRTDTQYF
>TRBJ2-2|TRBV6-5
CATGQNMNTGELFF
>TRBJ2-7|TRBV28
CASSLPKTGEQYF
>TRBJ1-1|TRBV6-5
CASSYSSSTEAFF
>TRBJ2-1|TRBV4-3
CASSQIAGGSWNEQFF
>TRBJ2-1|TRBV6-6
CASRRDRGPYNEQFF
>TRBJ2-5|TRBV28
CASSDRRWQSRIKETQYF
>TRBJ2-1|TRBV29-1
CSVTAYGGSLFF
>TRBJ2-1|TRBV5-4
CASSSQAGTSYNEQFF
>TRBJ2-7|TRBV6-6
CASSRDIGNEQYF
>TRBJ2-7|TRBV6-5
CASSWDPDSYEQYF
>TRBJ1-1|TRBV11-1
CASSLGIEAFF
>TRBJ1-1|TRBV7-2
CASSPQGGGTEAFF
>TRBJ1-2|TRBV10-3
CAISANRPPGYTF
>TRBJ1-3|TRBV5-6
CASSYTGGSGNTIYF
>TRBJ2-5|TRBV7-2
CASSLEFDEGAETQYF
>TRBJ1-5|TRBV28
CASSTDSNQPQHF